This note documents a single T cell receptor (beta chain) sequence. The data derive from a study of T-cell reconstitution after alpha-beta-depleted transplantation in children. Researchers prepared the TCRbeta library using unique molecular identifiers, the study reports. TCRdb redid the calling of the PCR reads with MiXCR, one entry per CDR3 protein. The profile shows around 680,000 distinct CDR3 sequences, around 17% of them singletons. With 10 bases clipped from V and 4 bases from J, the junction kept 7 bases outside the gene matches. This CDR3 has 13 amino acids. Germline V gives CDR1 LNHDA, CDR2 SQIVND (reference sequence).

The V call is TRBV19, the J call TRBJ2-7, with 10 positions matching TRBD1. Sequencing was performed on PBMCs from the stem cell graft donor, taken from the stem cell graft. This TCR was sampled from a human donor who donated a stem cell graft to a child with acute myeloid leukemia. The chain's CDR3 is CATAGQGTYEQYF. In DNA form, the CDR3 reads TGTGCCACCGCGGGACAGGGGACATACGAGCAGTACTTC.